This T cell receptor (beta chain) originates from a study of CD8+ T cells in alopecia areata. Treatment in this sample: oral pan-JAK inhibitor, 5-10 mg twice daily. cDNA reverse transcribed from extracted RNA served as the sequencing template. The protocol was immunoSEQ multiplex PCR, while the TCRdb copy is restricted to in-frame clones and leaves out a portion. The table shows about 200,000 clones, with 30% to 40% occurring only once. Looked up from germline, CDR1 is MNHEY and CDR2 is SVGAGI. This CDR3 has 15 residues. V gave up 4 bases and J gave up 7 bases; unmatched junction bases: 10. This rearrangement joins TRBV6-5 to TRBJ1-2; 9 bases match TRBD1. The sequence was collected from a human donor with alopecia areata. The specimen was CD4+ T cells sorted from blood, collected around week 31, from a patient treated with tofacitinib. Here the CDR3 DNA reads TGTGCCAGCAGTTCCCCCGGGACAGGGATGTTTGGCTACACCTTC. It translates to CASSSPGTGMFGYTF.